This T cell receptor (beta chain) was recovered during a study of blood T cells in healthy people across ages. Comment on this clonotype: Antigen specificity is unknown.

General study results and limits: Older age coincided with a roughly linear decline in TCR beta diversity per million T cells. Diversity was higher, and naive CD4+ cells more numerous, in long-lived donors than in aged donors.

The CDR3 has 15 amino acids. Looked up from germline, CDR1 is SGHTA and CDR2 is FQGNSA. With 8 bases clipped from V and 3 bases from J, the junction kept 7 bases outside the gene matches. With a J-beta primer mix and a sample-barcoded 5' primer, a second PCR ran about 6 to 11 cycles. A template-switch adaptor containing 12 random nucleotides labeled each cDNA molecule. TCRdb ran MiXCR on the 5' RACE reads and lists one entry per CDR3 protein. The sample records about 1.5 million distinct CDR3 sequences, 40% to 45% being singletons. The sample, 9 to 10 milliliters of peripheral blood, was drawn from each donor.

This chain joins TRBV7-2 and TRBJ2-1; 10 bases fit TRBD2. This sequence was found in a woman between 18 and 29 years old in good health. The specimen sequenced was blood. DNA of the CDR3: TGTGCCAGCTGGTTACTAGCGGGGCTCTACAATGAGCAGTTCTTC. This encodes CASWLLAGLYNEQFF.